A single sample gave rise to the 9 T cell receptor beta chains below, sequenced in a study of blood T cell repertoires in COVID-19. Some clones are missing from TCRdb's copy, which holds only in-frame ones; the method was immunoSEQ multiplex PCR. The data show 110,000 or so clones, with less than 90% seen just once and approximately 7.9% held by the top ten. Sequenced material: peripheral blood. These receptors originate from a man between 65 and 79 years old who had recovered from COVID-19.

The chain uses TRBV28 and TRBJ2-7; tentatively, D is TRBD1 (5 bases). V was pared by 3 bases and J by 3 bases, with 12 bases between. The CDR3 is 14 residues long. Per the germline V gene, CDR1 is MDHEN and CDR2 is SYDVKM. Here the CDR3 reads CASSFLGQVYEQYF. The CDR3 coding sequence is TGTGCCAGCAGTTTCTTGGGGCAAGTCTACGAGCAGTACTTC.

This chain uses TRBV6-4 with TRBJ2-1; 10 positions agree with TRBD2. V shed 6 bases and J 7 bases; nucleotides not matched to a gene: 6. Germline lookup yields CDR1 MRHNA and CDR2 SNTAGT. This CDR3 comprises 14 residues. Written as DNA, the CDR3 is TGTGCCAGCAGCCCCCAGCGGGGGGGTAATGAGCAGTTCTTC. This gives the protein CASSPQRGGNEQFF.

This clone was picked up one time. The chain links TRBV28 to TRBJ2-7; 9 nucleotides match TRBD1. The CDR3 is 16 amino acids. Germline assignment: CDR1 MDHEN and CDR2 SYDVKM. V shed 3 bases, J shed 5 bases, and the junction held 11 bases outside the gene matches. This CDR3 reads CASSFTRGQGIHEQYF. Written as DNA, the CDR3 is TGTGCCAGCAGTTTTACTAGAGGACAGGGGATCCACGAGCAGTACTTC.

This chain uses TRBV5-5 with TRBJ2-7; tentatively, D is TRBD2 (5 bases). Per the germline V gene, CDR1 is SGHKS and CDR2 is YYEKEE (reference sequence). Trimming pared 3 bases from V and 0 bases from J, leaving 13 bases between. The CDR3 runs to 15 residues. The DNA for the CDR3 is TGTGCCAGCAGCTCCCCCGGCGGGCGCTCCTACGAGCAGTACTTC. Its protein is CASSSPGGRSYEQYF.

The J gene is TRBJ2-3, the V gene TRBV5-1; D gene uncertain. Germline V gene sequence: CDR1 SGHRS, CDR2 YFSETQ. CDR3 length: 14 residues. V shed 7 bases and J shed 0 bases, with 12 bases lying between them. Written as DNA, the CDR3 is TGCGCCAGCTCGAGTTTCGCGAGCACAGATACGCAGTATTTT. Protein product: CASSSFASTDTQYF. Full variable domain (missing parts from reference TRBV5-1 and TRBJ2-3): KAGVTQTPRYLIKTRGQQVTLSCSPISGHRSVSWYQQTPGQGLQFLFEYFSETQRNKGNFPGRFSGRQFSNSRSEMNVSTLELGDSALYLCASSSFASTDTQYFGPGTRLTVL.

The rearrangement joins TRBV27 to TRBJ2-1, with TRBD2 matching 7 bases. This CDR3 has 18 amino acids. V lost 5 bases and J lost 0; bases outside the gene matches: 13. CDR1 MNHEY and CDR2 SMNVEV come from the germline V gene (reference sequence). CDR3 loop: CASSPGLWNPSSYNEQFF. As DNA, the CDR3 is TGTGCCAGCAGTCCGGGACTATGGAACCCGAGCTCCTACAATGAGCAGTTCTTC.

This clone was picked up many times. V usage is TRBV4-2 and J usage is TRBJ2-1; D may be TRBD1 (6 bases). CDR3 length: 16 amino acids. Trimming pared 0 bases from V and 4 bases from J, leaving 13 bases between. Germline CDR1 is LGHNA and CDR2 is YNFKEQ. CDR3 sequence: CASSQDQDSLYNEQFF. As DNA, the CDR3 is TGTGCCAGCAGCCAAGATCAGGACAGTCTATACAATGAGCAGTTCTTC.

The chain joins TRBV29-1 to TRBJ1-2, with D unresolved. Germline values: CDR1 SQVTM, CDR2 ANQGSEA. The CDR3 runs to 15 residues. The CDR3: CTLAVAEGLGYGYTF. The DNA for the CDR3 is TGCACCCTGGCGGTCGCGGAGGGCCTCGGCTATGGCTACACCTTC.

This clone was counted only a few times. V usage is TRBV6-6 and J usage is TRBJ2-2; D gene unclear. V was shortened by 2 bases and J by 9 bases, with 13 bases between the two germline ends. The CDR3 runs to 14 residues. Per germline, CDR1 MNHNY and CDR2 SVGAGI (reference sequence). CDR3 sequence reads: CASSYINGARELFF. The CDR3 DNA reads TGTGCCAGCAGTTACATCAATGGAGCCCGGGAGCTGTTTTTT.